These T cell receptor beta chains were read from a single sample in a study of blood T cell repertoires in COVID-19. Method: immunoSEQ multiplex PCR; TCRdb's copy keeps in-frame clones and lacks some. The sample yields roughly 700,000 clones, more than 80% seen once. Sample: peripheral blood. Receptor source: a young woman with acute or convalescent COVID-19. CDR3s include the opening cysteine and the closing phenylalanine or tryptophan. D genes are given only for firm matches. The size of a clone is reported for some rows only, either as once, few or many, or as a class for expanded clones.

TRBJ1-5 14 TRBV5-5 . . TGTGCCAGCAGCTTACAGGGAAGCAATCAGCCCCAGCATTTT CASSLQGSNQPQHF
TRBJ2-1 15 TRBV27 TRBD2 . TGTGCCAGCAGTTTAATAGCGGGCGGGGACAATGAGCAGTTCTTC CASSLIAGGDNEQFF
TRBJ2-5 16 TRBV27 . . TGTGCCAGCAGTTTATCGTTCCGGGGGCGGGGGGAGACCCAGTACTTC CASSLSFRGRGETQYF
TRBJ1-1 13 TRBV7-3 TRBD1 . TGTGCCAGTTCCGGACAGGCCAACACTGAAGCTTTCTTT CASSGQANTEAFF
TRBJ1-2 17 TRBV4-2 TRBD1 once TGTGCCAGCAGCCACTCCTTGACAGGGGGGGTTAACTATGGCTACACCTTC CASSHSLTGGVNYGYTF
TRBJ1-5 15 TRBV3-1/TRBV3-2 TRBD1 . TGTGCCAGCAGCCATACAGGGGATCTCGGTCAGCCCCAGCATTTT CASSHTGDLGQPQHF
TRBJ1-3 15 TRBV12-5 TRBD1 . TGTGCTAGTGGTCCAGGGACAGACTCTGGAAACACCATATATTTT CASGPGTDSGNTIYF
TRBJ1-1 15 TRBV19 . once TGTGCCAGTAGCCGAGGCCCAGCCCTTAACACTGAAGCTTTCTTT CASSRGPALNTEAFF
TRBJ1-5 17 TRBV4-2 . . TGTGCCAGCAGCGGGTTCATACATAGCATTAGCAATCAGCCCCAGCATTTT CASSGFIHSISNQPQHF
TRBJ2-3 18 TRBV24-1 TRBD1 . TGTGCCACCAGTGATGGTCCCGGGACAGGGGGCCTGACAGATACGCAGTATTTT CATSDGPGTGGLTDTQYF
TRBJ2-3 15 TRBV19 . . TGTGCCAGTAGTATAGCCCCGGGGGACGGAGATACGCAGTATTTT CASSIAPGDGDTQYF